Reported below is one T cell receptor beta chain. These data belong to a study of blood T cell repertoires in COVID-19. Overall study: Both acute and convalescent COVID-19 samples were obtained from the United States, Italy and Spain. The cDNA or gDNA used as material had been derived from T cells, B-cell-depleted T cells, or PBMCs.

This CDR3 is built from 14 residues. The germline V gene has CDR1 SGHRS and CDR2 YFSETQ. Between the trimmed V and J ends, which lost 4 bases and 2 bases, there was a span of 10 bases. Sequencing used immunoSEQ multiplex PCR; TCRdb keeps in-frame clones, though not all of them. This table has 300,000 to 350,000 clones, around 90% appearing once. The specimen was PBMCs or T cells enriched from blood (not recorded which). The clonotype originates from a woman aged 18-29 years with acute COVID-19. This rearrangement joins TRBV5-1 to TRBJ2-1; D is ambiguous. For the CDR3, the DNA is TGCGCCAGCAGCGAGACTTCCCCCTACAATGAGCAGTTCTTC. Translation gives CASSETSPYNEQFF.